These 14 T cell receptor beta chains were all obtained from the same sample, sequenced in a study of T cell repertoires in cytomegalovirus infection. TCRdb analysed the reads with MiXCR anew, one entry per CDR3 protein. The sample records approximately 910,000 distinct CDR3 sequences, about a third being singletons. The antigens for these receptors are not known. The input for sequencing was cultured CD8+ T cells from PBMCs, taken from culture after CMV antigen stimulation. All receptors derive from a human donor in good health (CMV status not recorded). Some clones in this sample may be carry-over from other donors' samples.

This clonotype was seen a handful of times. This chain uses TRBV6-2 or TRBV6-3 with TRBJ1-1; D is ambiguous. Trimming removed 1 base from V and 4 bases from J, with 7 bases in between. The CDR3 loop spans 13 amino acids. Germline V gene data show CDR1 as MNHEY and CDR2 as SVGEGT. For the CDR3, the DNA is TGTGCCAGCAGTTACTTGTTCGCCACTGAAGCTTTCTTT. It encodes CASSYLFATEAFF.

Turning to this clonotype: Just one base apart from a much larger clone, this may be a read error. V and J are TRBV7-9 and TRBJ2-6; weak D call: TRBD1 (6 bases). Germline V gene sequence: CDR1 SEHNR, CDR2 FQNEAQ (reference sequence). This CDR3 comprises 16 residues. Deletions cut 10 bases from V and 0 bases from J, with 16 bases between. CDR3 region: CANITGTNSGANVLTF. The CDR3 nucleotides read TGTGCCAACATCACCGGGACAAACTCTGGGGCCAACGTCCTGACTTTC.

This clonotype was seen a few times. V usage is TRBV7-6 and J usage is TRBJ1-1; D unresolved. CDR3 length: 15 amino acids. The V and J ends lost 2 bases and 7 bases respectively, with 17 bases between them. Germline CDR1 SGHVS, CDR2 FNYEAQ. The CDR3 DNA sequence: TGTGCCAGCAGCTTAACCGCGTGGGGAGGGAGTGAAGCTTTCTTT. Its translation: CASSLTAWGGSEAFF.

This clonotype has at least ten counts. V is TRBV7-6 and J is TRBJ1-1; unclear D gene. Trimming stripped 2 bases from V and 6 bases from J, with 19 bases between. CDR3 length: 16 residues. Germline V gene data show CDR1 as SGHVS and CDR2 as FNYEAQ. The CDR3 DNA reads as TGTGCCAGCAGCTTATCGGGAAGACCCCCGAGGTCTGAAGCTTTCTTT. This sequence encodes CASSLSGRPPRSEAFF.

This clonotype was seen just once. The CDR3 sequence: CSARPTGGRVRNEQFF. The DNA for the CDR3 is TGCAGTGCTAGACCCACAGGGGGCAGAGTTCGTAATGAGCAGTTCTTC. The chain has TRBV20-1 and TRBJ2-1, with 9 bases that match TRBD1. V shed 2 bases and J 7 bases; nucleotides not matched to a gene: 12. This CDR3 has 16 amino acids. Germline V lookup: CDR1 DFQATT, CDR2 SNEGSKA (reference sequence).

This clonotype came up a few times. This CDR3 is CASSYAGQGAGEQFF. In DNA form, the CDR3 reads TGTGCCAGCAGTTACGCGGGACAGGGGGCCGGTGAGCAGTTCTTC. The J gene is TRBJ2-1, the V gene TRBV6-6; TRBD1 aligns across 12 bases. Germline V gives CDR1 MNHNY, CDR2 SVGAGI (reference sequence). Trimming removed 2 bases from V and 9 bases from J; junction bases left unmatched: 5. The CDR3 loop spans 15 amino acids.

This sequence joins TRBV4-2 and TRBJ1-2; no definite D call. The CDR3 is 14 residues long. Germline CDR1 reads LGHNA; CDR2 reads YNFKEQ. Trimming took 4 bases from V and 5 from J, leaving 14 bases between them. CDR3 region: CASSPGLGRYGYTF. The DNA for the CDR3 is TGTGCCAGCAGCCCGGGCTTGGGCCGGTATGGCTACACCTTC.

This clonotype has a single count. The chain links TRBV4-1 to TRBJ1-2; D remains unclear. The germline CDR1 and CDR2 sequences are MGHRA and YSYEKL. The V end lost 1 base, the J end lost 3 bases, and 12 bases lay between the germline ends. This CDR3 comprises 15 residues. CDR3 loop: CASSQVASDHYGYTF. The CDR3 nucleotides are TGCGCCAGCAGCCAAGTCGCCAGTGACCACTATGGCTACACCTTC.

This clonotype was detected many times. The V and J genes are TRBV7-6 and TRBJ2-7; either TRBD1 or TRBD2 may supply D (5 bases each). Trimming pared 1 base from V and 5 bases from J, leaving 12 bases between. CDR1 and CDR2 from the germline V gene are SGHVS and FNYEAQ. The CDR3 length is 14 residues. The CDR3 region has the DNA TGTGCCAGCAGCTTAGGGGACGAAGGTAACGAGCAGTACTTC. Amino acids: CASSLGDEGNEQYF.

The rearrangement uses TRBV12-3 or TRBV12-4 and TRBJ1-4; D may be TRBD1 (6 bases). V dropped 7 bases and J dropped 7 bases, with 19 bases sitting between them. The CDR3 consists of 15 residues. CDR3: CASTLGAGWAEKLFF. CDR3 nucleotides: TGTGCCAGCACCCTGGGGGCAGGGTGGGCTGAAAAACTGTTTTTT.

This clonotype came up a few times. The V gene is TRBV7-9, the J gene TRBJ2-5; 9 bases are shared with TRBD1. The CDR3 has 18 residues. J gave up 0 bases and V 1 base, and 9 bases lay outside the gene matches. Germline V gene lookup returns CDR1 SEHNR and CDR2 FQNEAQ (reference sequence). CDR3: CASSLVEGQGMYQETQYF. CDR3 DNA: TGTGCCAGCAGCTTAGTAGAAGGACAGGGGATGTACCAAGAGACCCAGTACTTC. The full variable domain, completed using reference TRBV7-9 and TRBJ2-5, is DTGVSQNPRHKITKRGQNVTFRCDPISEHNRLYWYRQTLGQGPEFLTYFQNEAQLEKSRLLSDRFSAERPKGSFSTLEIQRTEQGDSAMYLCASSLVEGQGMYQETQYFGPGTRLLVL.

This clonotype occurred a few times. V gene TRBV27 combines with J gene TRBJ1-1; D is unresolved. The CDR3 is 13 residues long. Trimming left V 6 bases short and J 4 bases short, with 12 bases between. Germline CDR1 MNHEY, CDR2 SMNVEV (reference sequence). In DNA, the CDR3 is TGTGCCAGCAGCCAAACCTCGCTCACTGAAGCTTTCTTT. Protein product: CASSQTSLTEAFF.

The gene calls are TRBV10-3 and TRBJ1-1; 7 bases agree with TRBD1. Trimming took 6 bases from V and 3 from J; bases not matched to a gene: 4. The CDR3 spans 13 residues. The germline V gene has CDR1 ENHRY and CDR2 SYGVKD. CDR3 nucleotide sequence: TGTGCCATCAGAGGGGGCGCGGACACTGAAGCTTTCTTT. This sequence encodes CAIRGGADTEAFF.

This clonotype came up a few times. The V gene is TRBV19, the J gene TRBJ2-2; a weak D match, TRBD2 (6 bases). The V end was cut by 0 bases, the J end by 2 bases, with 13 bases between. In germline, CDR1 is LNHDA, CDR2 SQIVND (reference sequence). The CDR3 is 17 residues long. CDR3 amino acids: CASSIDSGTGNTGELFF. CDR3 in DNA: TGTGCCAGTAGTATAGATTCCGGGACTGGTAACACCGGGGAGCTGTTTTTT. The full variable domain, rest sourced from reference TRBV19 and TRBJ2-2, is DGGITQSPKYLFRKEGQNVTLSCEQNLNHDAMYWYRQDPGQGLRLIYYSQIVNDFQKGDIAEGYSVSREKKESFPLTVTSAQKNPTAFYLCASSIDSGTGNTGELFFGEGSRLTVL.